These 6 T cell receptor beta chains share one sample of origin, sequenced in a study of blood T cell repertoires in COVID-19. Measured with immunoSEQ multiplex PCR; TCRdb has only the in-frame clones, and not every one. The sample has tens of thousands of clones; about 89% are singletons. Sequencing was carried out using peripheral blood. These receptors all stem from a woman aged 55-69 years with acute or convalescent COVID-19.

The CDR3 DNA follows: TGCGCCAGCAGCTGGGGACAGCCAACTAATGAAAAACTGTTTTTT. It specifies CASSWGQPTNEKLFF. The chain has TRBV5-1 and TRBJ1-4; TRBD1 aligns across 7 bases. V gave up 3 bases and J gave up 0 bases; unmatched junction bases: 2. The CDR3 totals 15 residues. Germline loops: CDR1 SGHRS, CDR2 YFSETQ.

In DNA, the CDR3 is TGTGCCAGCAGCTTAACAGGCCAGCCCTACGAGCAGTACTTC. Translating it yields CASSLTGQPYEQYF. This sequence joins TRBV7-8 and TRBJ2-7, with D possibly matching TRBD1 (5 bases). The V end was cut by 2 bases, the J end by 2 bases, with 10 bases between. CDR1 is SGHVS and CDR2 is FQNEAQ in the germline V gene. There are 14 residues in the CDR3.

This chain uses TRBV2 with TRBJ1-2, with 10 bases aligning to TRBD1. J gave up 8 bases and V 6 bases, and 9 bases lay outside the gene matches. The CDR3 runs to 14 residues. Germline-derived CDR1 and CDR2 are SNHLY and FYNNEI. The CDR3: CASSRDRGRSGYTF. DNA of the CDR3: TGTGCCAGCAGCAGGGACAGGGGAAGGTCGGGCTACACCTTC.

The chain couples TRBV7-9 to TRBJ1-1, with 8 bases identical to TRBD1. Trimming removed 4 bases from V and 8 bases from J; junction bases left unmatched: 3. This CDR3 is built from 12 residues. The germline CDR1 and CDR2 sequences are SEHNR and FQNEAQ (reference sequence). DNA of the CDR3: TGTGCCAGCAGCTGGACAGGGACGGAAGCTTTCTTT. Translating gives CASSWTGTEAFF.

With respect to this clone: The junction departs from the called germline gene at one end, perhaps through a read error. The gene calls are TRBV28 and TRBJ2-4; possibly TRBD2 for D (6 bases). Germline V CDR1 and CDR2: MDHEN, SYDVKM. The CDR3 loop spans 12 amino acids. The CDR3: CASSLVRGNWDF. The CDR3 DNA follows: TGTGCCAGCAGTTTGGTGCGCGGGAACTGGGACTTC.

The chain recombines TRBV29-1 with TRBJ2-1; a weak D match, TRBD1 (6 bases). Trimming pared 0 bases from V and 9 bases from J, leaving 15 bases between. The CDR3 is 14 residues long. The germline CDR1 and CDR2 sequences are SQVTM and ANQGSEA. CDR3 region: CSVEDGTGFGEQFF. DNA for the CDR3: TGCAGCGTTGAAGACGGTACAGGGTTTGGTGAGCAGTTCTTC.